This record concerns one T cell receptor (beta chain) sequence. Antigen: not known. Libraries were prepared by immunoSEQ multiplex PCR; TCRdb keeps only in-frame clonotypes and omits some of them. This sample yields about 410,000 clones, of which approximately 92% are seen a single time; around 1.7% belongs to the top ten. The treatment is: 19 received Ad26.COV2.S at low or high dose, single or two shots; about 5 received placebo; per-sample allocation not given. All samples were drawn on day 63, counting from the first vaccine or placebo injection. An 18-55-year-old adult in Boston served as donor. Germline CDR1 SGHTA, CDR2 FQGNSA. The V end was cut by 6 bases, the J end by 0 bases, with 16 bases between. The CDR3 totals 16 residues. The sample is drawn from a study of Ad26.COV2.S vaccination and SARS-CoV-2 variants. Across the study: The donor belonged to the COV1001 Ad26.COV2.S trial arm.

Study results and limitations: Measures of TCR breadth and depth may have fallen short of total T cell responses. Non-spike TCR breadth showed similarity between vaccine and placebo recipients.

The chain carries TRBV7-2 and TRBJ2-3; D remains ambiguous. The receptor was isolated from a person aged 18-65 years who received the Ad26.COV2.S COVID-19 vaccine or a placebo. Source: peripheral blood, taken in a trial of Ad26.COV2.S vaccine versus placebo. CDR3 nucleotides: TGTGCCAGCAGATTTGATCTGGGCCAGAGCACAGATACGCAGTATTTT. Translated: CASRFDLGQSTDTQYF.